This T cell receptor beta chain emerged from a study of blood T cell repertoires in COVID-19. As for the study in general: Sample material is recorded as cDNA or gDNA derived from T cells, B-cell-depleted T cells, or PBMCs.

The CDR3 spans 14 residues. The trim removed 5 bases at V and 4 bases at J, leaving 4 bases unmatched. CDR1 is MDHEN, CDR2 SYDVKM, per germline. Assignments of participants to cohorts depended upon their own reported clinical history. Donors of Cohort 3 who recovered were those that had two negative PCRs, clearance, or symptom resolution. In the study's own analysis: Estimation of nucleated cell counts was performed using reference gene primer amplification. Clones were sequenced by immunoSEQ multiplex PCR, and TCRdb holds only the in-frame ones, with some missing. The D gene and trimming were derived from the DNA, and the V and J assignments and clone size from that table. The repertoire holds about 400,000 clones, with around 92% as singletons.

The V call is TRBV28, the J call TRBJ2-1, with TRBD1 identical over 8 bases. The sequence came from a woman in her thirties who had recovered from COVID-19. The sample comprised PBMCs or T cells enriched from blood (not recorded which). CDR3 nucleotide sequence: TGTGCCAGCAGTCCAGGGGGCCTTTACAATGAGCAGTTCTTC. Translating gives CASSPGGLYNEQFF.